This TCR beta chain was retrieved from a study of identical twins. TCRdb re-called the 5' RACE reads with MiXCR, one entry per CDR3 protein. This sample has more than 600,000 distinct CDR3 sequences, with roughly 18% found just once. This CDR3 contains 16 residues. Per germline, CDR1 SGDLS and CDR2 YYNGEE. V was shortened by 3 bases and J by 1 base, with 16 bases between the two germline ends. The data also belong to a second study, concerning T cells expressing NK-cell markers. From that report: Just one sequenced donor of eight was HCMV-seronegative, while seven were seropositive.

The sample was PBMCs. The sequence derives from a young woman in good health. The chain carries TRBV9 and TRBJ1-2; tentative D call: TRBD1 (5 bases). CDR3 bases: TGTGCCAGCAGCGCCCTGGAGAGGGGAAGTAACTATGGCTACACCTTC. This encodes CASSALERGSNYGYTF. Together with reference TRBV9 and TRBJ1-2, the CDR3 gives the full variable domain: DSGVTQTPKHLITATGQRVTLRCSPRSGDLSVYWYQQSLDQGLQFLIQYYNGEERAKGNILERFSAQQFPDLHSELNLSSLELGDSALYFCASSALERGSNYGYTFGSGTRLTVV.